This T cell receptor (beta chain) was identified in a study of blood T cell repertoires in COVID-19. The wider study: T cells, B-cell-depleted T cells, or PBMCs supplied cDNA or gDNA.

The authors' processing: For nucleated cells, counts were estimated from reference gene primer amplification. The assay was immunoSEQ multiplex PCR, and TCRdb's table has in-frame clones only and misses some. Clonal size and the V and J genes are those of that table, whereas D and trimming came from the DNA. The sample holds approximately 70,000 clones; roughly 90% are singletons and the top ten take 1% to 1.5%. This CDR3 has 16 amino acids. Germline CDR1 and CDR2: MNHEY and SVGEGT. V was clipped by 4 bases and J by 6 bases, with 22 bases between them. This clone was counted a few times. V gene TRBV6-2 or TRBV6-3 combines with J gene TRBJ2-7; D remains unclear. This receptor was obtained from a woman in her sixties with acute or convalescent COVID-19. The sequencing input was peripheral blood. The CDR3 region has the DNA TGTGCCAGCAGTTCCCCGCGGCAAAATGCCAATCGCGAGCAGTACGTC. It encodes CASSSPRQNANREQYV.